Below, 14 T cell receptor beta chains from the same sample are listed, as sequenced in a study of T cells after yellow fever vaccination. TCRdb reprocessed the 5' RACE reads with MiXCR, giving one entry per CDR3 protein. The sample carries 500,000 to 700,000 distinct CDR3 sequences, 19% recorded once. Sequences were derived from PBMCs, sampled 15 days after the yellow fever booster vaccination. Every receptor here comes from a man between 25 and 39 years old who received the YFV17D yellow fever vaccine.

The CDR3 reads CASSQSAEETQYF. DNA for the CDR3: TGTGCCAGCAGCCAATCGGCGGAAGAGACCCAGTACTTC. The V and J genes are TRBV4-2 and TRBJ2-5, with D unclear. Trimming took off 2 bases at V and 3 bases at J, with 7 bases between the two ends. The V gene's germline CDR1 is LGHNA and CDR2 YNFKEQ. This CDR3 comprises 13 residues.

The V call is TRBV11-2, the J call TRBJ2-7; 8 bases align to TRBD2. CDR3 length equals 16 residues. The V gene's germline CDR1 is SGHAT and CDR2 FQNNGV. After removal of 2 bases from V and 6 bases from J, the junction contained 12 bases not matched to a gene. In DNA, the CDR3 is TGTGCCAGCAGCTTACCTAAGCGGGAGAACTCTCGCGAGCAGTACTTC. Translated: CASSLPKRENSREQYF.

This sequence joins TRBV28 and TRBJ2-4; 9 bases map to TRBD1. J was trimmed by 7 bases and V by 5 bases; bases with no gene match: 6. This CDR3 has 14 amino acids. CDR1 MDHEN and CDR2 SYDVKM come from the germline V gene. CDR3 residues: CASSKQGARNIQYF. In DNA, the CDR3 is TGTGCCAGCAGTAAACAGGGGGCTCGTAACATTCAGTACTTC. The whole variable domain, filled in from reference TRBV28 and TRBJ2-4, reads DVKVTQSSRYLVKRTGEKVFLECVQDMDHENMFWYRQDPGLGLRLIYFSYDVKMKEKGDIPEGYSVSREKKERFSLILESASTNQTSMYLCASSKQGARNIQYFGAGTRLSVL.

CDR3 DNA: TGCGCCAGCAGCTTGGCCCTGGGGGCGGACACTGAAGCTTTCTTT. This translates into CASSLALGADTEAFF. The J gene is TRBJ1-1, the V gene TRBV5-1; perhaps TRBD1 as D (6 bases). The CDR3 runs 15 residues. CDR1 and CDR2 from the germline V gene are SGHRS and YFSETQ. The V end was cut by 0 bases, the J end by 3 bases, with 12 bases between.

A few counts support this clonotype. The chain joins TRBV7-9 to TRBJ2-7; maybe TRBD2 (6 bases). Trimming cost V 6 bases and J 1 base, with 10 bases left between them. Germline V gene lookup returns CDR1 SEHNR and CDR2 FQNEAQ (reference sequence). The CDR3 extends over 13 amino acids. The CDR3 region has the DNA TGTGCCAGCAGGTCGACTAGTTCCTACGAGCAGTACTTC. It specifies CASRSTSSYEQYF.

V is TRBV29-1 and J is TRBJ2-2; 11 bases are a match to TRBD2. V was clipped by 6 bases and J by 3 bases; unmatched bases: 3. Looked up from germline, CDR1 is SQVTM and CDR2 is ANQGSEA. CDR3 length: 14 residues. The DNA of the CDR3 is TGCAGCGTCCCGGGACTAGCGGACACCGGGGAGCTGTTTTTT. This translates into CSVPGLADTGELFF.

This chain joins TRBV5-1 and TRBJ2-3; the D gene is possibly TRBD2 (5 bases). Trimming shortened V by 5 bases and J by 0 bases, and 10 bases separated the two germline ends. This CDR3 region has 14 residues. Germline CDR1 is SGHRS and CDR2 is YFSETQ. The CDR3 reads CASRVGGSTDTQYF. The CDR3 region has the DNA TGCGCCAGCAGAGTTGGCGGGAGCACAGATACGCAGTATTTT.

This clonotype was recorded a few times. The rearrangement joins TRBV19 to TRBJ2-1; 13 bases match TRBD2. The CDR3 spans 16 residues. From germline, CDR1 is LNHDA and CDR2 SQIVND (reference sequence). Trimming removed 7 bases from V and 9 bases from J; junction bases left unmatched: 12. CDR3 coding DNA: TGTGCCAGTACCCGGACTAGCGGGAGCCCCGCCAGTGAGCAGTTCTTC. Encoded protein: CASTRTSGSPASEQFF.

The table lists this clonotype with many counts. The chain links TRBV6-5 to TRBJ2-1; TRBD1 matches 11 bases. The germline V gene encodes CDR1 MNHEY and CDR2 SVGAGI. Germline trimming cut 5 bases from V and 12 bases from J; bases unmatched to any gene: 3. This CDR3 contains 12 residues. This chain's CDR3 is CASSQGQGVQFF. CDR3 coding DNA: TGTGCCAGCAGTCAGGGACAGGGGGTGCAGTTCTTC.

The chain joins TRBV11-2 to TRBJ2-1; 7 bases agree with TRBD2. CDR1 SGHAT and CDR2 FQNNGV come from the germline V gene. The ends lost 8 bases at V and 4 bases at J; junction bases unmatched: 11. The CDR3 contains 15 residues. CDR3 bases: TGTGCCAGCGGACCGCAGGACGGGAGGTACAATGAGCAGTTCTTC. Encoded protein: CASGPQDGRYNEQFF.

This clonotype was seen only a few times. V is TRBV28 and J is TRBJ1-1; D is unresolved. Germline V gene sequence: CDR1 MDHEN, CDR2 SYDVKM. The germline V and J ends were trimmed by 3 bases and 11 bases, with 10 bases remaining between them. This CDR3 has 11 amino acids. CDR3 DNA: TGTGCCAGCAGTTTCCCCTCGGAGGCTTTCTTT. Protein: CASSFPSEAFF.

The sample holds a few counts of this clonotype. The genes are TRBV20-1 and TRBJ2-7; D remains unclear. The V and J ends lost 4 bases and 6 bases respectively, with 16 bases between them. The CDR3 is 13 residues long. In germline, CDR1 is DFQATT, CDR2 SNEGSKA (reference sequence). The CDR3 DNA follows: TGCAGTGCTACCGATCTGGGGTTCTTCGAGCAGTACTTC. Amino acid sequence: CSATDLGFFEQYF.

The V gene is TRBV6-2 or TRBV6-3, the J gene TRBJ2-3; D unresolved. The ends were cut back, 4 bases at V and 5 bases at J, with 13 bases in the middle. CDR3 length: 14 residues. Germline V gene data show CDR1 as MNHEY and CDR2 as SVGEGT. CDR3 nucleotide sequence: TGTGCCAGCAGTTCCTTATCACCCGGAGATACGCAGTATTTT. It translates to CASSSLSPGDTQYF.

This clonotype was picked up a small number of times. V and J are TRBV28 and TRBJ2-2, with TRBD1 as a possible D gene (6 bases). Germline V lookup: CDR1 MDHEN, CDR2 SYDVKM. The V gene lost 6 bases and the J gene lost 3 bases, with 11 bases spanning the gap. The CDR3 is 14 amino acids. DNA of the CDR3: TGTGCCAGCAGAGGACAGCGGTACACCGGGGAGCTGTTTTTT. Translating gives CASRGQRYTGELFF.